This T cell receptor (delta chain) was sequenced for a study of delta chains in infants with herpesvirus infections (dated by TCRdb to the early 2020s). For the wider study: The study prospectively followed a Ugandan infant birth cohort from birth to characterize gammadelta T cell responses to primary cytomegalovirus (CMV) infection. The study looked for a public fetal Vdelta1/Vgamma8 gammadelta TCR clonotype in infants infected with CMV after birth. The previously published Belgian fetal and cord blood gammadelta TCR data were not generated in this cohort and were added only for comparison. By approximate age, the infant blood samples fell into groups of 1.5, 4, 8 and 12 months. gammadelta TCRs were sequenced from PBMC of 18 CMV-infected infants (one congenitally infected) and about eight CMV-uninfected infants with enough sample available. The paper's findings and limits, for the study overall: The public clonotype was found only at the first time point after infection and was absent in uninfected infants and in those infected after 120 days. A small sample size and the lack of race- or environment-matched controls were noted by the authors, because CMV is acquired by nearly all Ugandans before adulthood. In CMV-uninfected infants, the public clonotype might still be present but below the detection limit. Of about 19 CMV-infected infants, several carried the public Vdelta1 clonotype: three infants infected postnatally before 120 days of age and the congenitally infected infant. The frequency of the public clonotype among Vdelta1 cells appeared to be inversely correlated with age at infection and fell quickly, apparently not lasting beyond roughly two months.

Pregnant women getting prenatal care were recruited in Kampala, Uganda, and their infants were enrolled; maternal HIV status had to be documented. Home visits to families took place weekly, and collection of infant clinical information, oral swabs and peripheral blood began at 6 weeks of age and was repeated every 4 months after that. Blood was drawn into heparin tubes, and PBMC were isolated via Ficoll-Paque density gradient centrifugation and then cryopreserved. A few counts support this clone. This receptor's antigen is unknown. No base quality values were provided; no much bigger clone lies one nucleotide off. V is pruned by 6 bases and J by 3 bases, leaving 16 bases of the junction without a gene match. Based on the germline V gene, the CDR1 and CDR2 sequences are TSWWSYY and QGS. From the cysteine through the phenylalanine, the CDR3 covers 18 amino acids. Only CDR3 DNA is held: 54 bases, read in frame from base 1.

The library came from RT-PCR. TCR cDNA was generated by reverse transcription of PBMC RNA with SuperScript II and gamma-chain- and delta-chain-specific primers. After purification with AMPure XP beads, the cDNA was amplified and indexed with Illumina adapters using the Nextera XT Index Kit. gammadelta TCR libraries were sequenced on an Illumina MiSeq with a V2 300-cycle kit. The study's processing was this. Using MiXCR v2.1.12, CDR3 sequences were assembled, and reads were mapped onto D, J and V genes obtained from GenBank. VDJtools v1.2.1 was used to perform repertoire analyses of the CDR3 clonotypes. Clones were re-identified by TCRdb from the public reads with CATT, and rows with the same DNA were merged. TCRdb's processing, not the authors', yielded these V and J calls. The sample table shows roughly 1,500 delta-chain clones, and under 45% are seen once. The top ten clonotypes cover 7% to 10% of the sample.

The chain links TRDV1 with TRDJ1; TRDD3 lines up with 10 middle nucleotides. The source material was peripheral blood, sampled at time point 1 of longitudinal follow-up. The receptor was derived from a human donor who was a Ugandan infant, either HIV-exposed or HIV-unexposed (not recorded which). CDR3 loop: CALGLPSVVLGDSDKLIF. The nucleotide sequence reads TGTGCTCTTGGCCTTCCTAGCGTCGTACTGGGGGATTCCGATAAACTCATCTTT.